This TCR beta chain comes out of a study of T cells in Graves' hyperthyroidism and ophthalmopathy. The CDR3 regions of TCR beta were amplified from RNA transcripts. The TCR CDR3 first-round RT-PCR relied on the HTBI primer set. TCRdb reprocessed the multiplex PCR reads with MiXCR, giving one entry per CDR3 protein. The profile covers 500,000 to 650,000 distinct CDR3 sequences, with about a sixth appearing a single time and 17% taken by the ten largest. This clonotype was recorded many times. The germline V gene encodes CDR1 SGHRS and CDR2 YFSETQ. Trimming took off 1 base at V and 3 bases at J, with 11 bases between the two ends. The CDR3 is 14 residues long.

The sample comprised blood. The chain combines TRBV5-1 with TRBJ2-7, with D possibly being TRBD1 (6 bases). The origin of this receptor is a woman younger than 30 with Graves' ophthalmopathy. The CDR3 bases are TGCGCCAGCAGCTTGTTGGTGACAGGCTACGAGCAGTACTTC. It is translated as CASSLLVTGYEQYF.